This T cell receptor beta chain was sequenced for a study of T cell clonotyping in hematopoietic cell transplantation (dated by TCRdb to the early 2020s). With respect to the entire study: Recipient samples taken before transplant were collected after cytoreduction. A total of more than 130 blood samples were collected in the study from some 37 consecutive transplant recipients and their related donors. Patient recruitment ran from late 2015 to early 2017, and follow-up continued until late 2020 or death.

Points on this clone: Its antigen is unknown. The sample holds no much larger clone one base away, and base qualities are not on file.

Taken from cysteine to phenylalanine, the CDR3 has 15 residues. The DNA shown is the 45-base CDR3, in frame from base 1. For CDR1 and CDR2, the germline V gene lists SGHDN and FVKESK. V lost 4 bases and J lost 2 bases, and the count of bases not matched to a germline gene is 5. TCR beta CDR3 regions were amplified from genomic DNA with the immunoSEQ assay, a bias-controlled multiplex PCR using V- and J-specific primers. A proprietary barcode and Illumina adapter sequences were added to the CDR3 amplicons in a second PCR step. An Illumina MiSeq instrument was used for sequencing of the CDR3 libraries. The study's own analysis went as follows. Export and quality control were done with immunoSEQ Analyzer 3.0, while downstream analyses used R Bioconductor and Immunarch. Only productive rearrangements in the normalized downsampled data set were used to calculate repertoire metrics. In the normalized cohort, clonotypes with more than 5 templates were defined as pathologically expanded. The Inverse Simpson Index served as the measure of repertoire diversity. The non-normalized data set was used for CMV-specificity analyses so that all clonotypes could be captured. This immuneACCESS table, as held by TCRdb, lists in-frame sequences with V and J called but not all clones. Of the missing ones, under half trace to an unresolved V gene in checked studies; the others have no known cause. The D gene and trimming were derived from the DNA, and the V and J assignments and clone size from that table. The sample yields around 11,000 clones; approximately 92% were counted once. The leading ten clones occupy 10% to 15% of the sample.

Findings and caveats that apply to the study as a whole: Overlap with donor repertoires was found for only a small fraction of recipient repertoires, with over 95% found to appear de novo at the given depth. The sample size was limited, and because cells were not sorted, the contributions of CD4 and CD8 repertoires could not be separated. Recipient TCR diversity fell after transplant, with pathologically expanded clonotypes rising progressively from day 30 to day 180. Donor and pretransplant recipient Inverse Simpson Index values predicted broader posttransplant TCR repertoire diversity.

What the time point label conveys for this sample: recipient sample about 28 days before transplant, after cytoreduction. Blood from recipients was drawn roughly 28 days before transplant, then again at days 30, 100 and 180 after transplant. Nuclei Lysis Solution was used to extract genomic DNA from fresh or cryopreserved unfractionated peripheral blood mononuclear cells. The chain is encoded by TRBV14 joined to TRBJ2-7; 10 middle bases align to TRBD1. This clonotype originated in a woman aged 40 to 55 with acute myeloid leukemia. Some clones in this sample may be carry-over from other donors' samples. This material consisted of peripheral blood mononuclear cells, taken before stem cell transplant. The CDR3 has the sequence CASSRAGQGTYEQYF. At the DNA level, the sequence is TGTGCCAGCAGCCGAGCGGGACAGGGGACCTACGAGCAGTACTTC.